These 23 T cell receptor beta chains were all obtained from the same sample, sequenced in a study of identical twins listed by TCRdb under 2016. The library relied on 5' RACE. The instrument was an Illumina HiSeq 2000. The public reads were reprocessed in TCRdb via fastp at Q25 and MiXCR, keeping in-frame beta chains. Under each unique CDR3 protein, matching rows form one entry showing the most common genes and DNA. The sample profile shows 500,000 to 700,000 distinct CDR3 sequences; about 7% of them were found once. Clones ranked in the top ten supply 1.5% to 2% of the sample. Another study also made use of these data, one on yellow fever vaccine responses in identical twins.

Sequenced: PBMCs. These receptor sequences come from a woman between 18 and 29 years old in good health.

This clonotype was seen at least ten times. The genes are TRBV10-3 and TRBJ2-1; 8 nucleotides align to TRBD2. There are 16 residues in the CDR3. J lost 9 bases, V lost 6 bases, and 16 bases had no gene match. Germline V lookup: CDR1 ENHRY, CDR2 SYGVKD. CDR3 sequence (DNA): TGTGCCATCAGCCCAGTCAGCGGGGGAGCTGCCAGTGAGCAGTTCTTC. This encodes CAISPVSGGAASEQFF.

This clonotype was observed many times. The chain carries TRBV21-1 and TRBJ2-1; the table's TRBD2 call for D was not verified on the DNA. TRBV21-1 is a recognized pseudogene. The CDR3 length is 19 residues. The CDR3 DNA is TGTGCCAGCAGCCTACGGACTAGCGGGCTTATAAGCTCCTACAATGAGCAGTTCTTC. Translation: CASSLRTSGLISSYNEQFF.

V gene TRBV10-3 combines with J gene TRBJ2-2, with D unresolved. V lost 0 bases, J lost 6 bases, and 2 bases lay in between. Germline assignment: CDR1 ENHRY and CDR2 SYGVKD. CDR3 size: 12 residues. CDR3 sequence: CAISESPGELFF. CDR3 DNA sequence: TGTGCCATCAGTGAGTCGCCCGGGGAGCTGTTTTTT.

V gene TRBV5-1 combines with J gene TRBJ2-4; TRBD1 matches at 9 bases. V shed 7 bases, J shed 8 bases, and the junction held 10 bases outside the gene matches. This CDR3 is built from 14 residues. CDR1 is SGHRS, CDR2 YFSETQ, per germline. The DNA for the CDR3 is TGCGCCAGCCGAACCGGGACAGGGTCAGACATTCAGTACTTC. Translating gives CASRTGTGSDIQYF.

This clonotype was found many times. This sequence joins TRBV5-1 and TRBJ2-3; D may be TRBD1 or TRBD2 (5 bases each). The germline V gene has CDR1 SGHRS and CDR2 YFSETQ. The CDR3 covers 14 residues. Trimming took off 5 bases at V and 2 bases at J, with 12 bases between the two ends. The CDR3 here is CASRWDGTTDTQYF. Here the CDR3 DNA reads TGCGCCAGCAGATGGGACGGGACCACAGATACGCAGTATTTT.

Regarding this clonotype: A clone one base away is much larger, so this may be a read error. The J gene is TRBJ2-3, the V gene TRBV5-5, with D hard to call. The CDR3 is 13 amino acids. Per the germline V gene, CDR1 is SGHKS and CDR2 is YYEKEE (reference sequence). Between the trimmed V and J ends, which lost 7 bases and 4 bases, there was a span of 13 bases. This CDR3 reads CASGSFGPDTQYF. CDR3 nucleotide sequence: TGTGCCAGCGGCTCCTTCGGTCCAGATACGCAGTATTTT. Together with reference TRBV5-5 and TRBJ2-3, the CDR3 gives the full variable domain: DAGVTQSPTHLIKTRGQQVTLRCSPISGHKSVSWYQQVLGQGPQFIFQYYEKEERGRGNFPDRFSARQFPNYSSELNVNALLLGDSALYLCASGSFGPDTQYFGPGTRLTVL.

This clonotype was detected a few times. The DNA for the CDR3 is TGCAGTGCCACAAGCACTGAAGCTTTCTTT. Protein product: CSATSTEAFF. The chain carries TRBV20-1 and TRBJ1-1, with no clear D. CDR3 length equals 10 residues. CDR1 is DFQATT and CDR2 is SNEGSKA in the germline V gene (reference sequence). V lost 6 bases, J lost 4 bases, and 6 bases lay in between.

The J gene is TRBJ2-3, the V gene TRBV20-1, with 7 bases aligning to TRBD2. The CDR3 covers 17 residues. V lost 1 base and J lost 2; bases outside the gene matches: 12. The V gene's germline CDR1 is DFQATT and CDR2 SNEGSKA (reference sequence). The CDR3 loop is CSARVSGAGEFTDTQYF. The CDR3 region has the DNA TGCAGTGCTAGAGTTAGCGGCGCGGGGGAGTTCACAGATACGCAGTATTTT.

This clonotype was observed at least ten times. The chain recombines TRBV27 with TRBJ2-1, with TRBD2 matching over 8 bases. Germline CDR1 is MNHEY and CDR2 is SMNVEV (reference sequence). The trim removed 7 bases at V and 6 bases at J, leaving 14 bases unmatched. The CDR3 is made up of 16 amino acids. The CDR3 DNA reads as TGTGCCAGCAAATCGCTGACTAGCGAATTATCCAATGAGCAGTTCTTC. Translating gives CASKSLTSELSNEQFF.

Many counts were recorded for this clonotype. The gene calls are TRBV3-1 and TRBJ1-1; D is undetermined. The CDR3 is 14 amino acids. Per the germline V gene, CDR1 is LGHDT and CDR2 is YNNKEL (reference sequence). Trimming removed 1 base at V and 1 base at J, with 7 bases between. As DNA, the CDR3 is TGTGCCAGCAGCCAAGGGACCGGGAACACTGAAGCTTTCTTT. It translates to CASSQGTGNTEAFF. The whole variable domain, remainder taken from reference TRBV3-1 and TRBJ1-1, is DTAVSQTPKYLVTQMGNDKSIKCEQNLGHDTMYWYKQDSKKFLKIMFSYNNKELIINETVPNRFSPKSPDKAHLNLHINSLELGDSAVYFCASSQGTGNTEAFFGQGTRLTVV.

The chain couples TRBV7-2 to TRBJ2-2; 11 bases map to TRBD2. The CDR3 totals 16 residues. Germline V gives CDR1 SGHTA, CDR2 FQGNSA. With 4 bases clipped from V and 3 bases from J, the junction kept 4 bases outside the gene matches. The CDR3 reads CASSWLAGGHTGELFF. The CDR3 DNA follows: TGTGCCAGCAGCTGGCTAGCGGGAGGTCACACCGGGGAGCTGTTTTTT.

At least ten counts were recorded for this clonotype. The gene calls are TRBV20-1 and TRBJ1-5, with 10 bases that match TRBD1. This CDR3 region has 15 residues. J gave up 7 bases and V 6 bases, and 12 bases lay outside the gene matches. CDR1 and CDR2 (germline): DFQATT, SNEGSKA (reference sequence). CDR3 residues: CSAIRTGGLGQPQHF. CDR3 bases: TGCAGTGCCATCCGGACAGGGGGATTAGGACAGCCCCAGCATTTT.

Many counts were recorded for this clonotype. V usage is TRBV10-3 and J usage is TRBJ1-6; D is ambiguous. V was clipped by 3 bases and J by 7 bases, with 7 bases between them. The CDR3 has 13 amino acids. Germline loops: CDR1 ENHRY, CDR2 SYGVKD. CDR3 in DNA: TGTGCCATCAGTGAAGTGGAAAATTCACCCCTCCACTTT. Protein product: CAISEVENSPLHF.

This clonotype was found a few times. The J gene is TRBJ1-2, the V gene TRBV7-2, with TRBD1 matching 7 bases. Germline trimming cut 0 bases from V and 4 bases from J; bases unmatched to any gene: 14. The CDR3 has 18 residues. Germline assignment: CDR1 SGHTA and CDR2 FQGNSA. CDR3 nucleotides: TGTGCCAGCAGCTTAGCCCTCCCCACAGGGGCATCTGGCTATGGCTACACCTTC. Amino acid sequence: CASSLALPTGASGYGYTF.

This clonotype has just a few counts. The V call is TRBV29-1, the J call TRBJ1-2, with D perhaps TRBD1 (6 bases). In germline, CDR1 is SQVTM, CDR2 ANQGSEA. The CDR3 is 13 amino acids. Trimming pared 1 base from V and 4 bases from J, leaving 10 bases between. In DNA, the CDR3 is TGCAGCGTTGAAGTCACAGGGAGCTATGGCTACACCTTC. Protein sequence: CSVEVTGSYGYTF.

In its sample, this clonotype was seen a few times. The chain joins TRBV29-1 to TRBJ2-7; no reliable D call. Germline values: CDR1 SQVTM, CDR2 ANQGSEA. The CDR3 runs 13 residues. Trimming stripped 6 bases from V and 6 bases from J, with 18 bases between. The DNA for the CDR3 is TGCAGCGTAGAATTCGGGTCTTCTGGCGAGCAGTACTTC. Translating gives CSVEFGSSGEQYF.

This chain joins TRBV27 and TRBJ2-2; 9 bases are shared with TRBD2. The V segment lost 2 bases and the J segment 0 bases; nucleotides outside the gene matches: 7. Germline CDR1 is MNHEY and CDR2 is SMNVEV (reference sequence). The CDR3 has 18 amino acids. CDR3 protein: CASSLMASGASNTGELFF. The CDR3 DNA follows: TGTGCCAGCAGTTTAATGGCTAGCGGGGCCTCGAACACCGGGGAGCTGTTTTTT.

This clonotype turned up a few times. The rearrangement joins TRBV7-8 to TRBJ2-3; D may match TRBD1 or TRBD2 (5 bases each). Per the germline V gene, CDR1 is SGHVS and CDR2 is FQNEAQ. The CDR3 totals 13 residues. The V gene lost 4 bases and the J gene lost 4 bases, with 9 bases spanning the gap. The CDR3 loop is CASSSVGADTQYF. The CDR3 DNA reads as TGTGCCAGCAGCTCAGTGGGGGCAGATACGCAGTATTTT.

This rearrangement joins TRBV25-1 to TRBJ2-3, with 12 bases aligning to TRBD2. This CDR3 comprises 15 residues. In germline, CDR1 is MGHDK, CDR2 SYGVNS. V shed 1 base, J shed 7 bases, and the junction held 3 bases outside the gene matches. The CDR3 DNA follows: TGTGCCAGCAGTGAATGGGGGACTAGCGGGTATACGCAGTATTTT. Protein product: CASSEWGTSGYTQYF.

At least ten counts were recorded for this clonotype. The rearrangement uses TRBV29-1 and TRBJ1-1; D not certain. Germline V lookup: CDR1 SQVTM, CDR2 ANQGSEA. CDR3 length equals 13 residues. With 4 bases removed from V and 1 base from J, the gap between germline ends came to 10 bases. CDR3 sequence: CSVVRVGNTEAFF. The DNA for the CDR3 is TGCAGCGTTGTACGGGTTGGGAACACTGAAGCTTTCTTT. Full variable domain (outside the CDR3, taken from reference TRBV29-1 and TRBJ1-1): SAVISQKPSRDICQRGTSLTIQCQVDSQVTMMFWYRQQPGQSLTLIATANQGSEATYESGFVIDKFPISRPNLTFSTLTVSNMSPEDSSIYLCSVVRVGNTEAFFGQGTRLTVV.

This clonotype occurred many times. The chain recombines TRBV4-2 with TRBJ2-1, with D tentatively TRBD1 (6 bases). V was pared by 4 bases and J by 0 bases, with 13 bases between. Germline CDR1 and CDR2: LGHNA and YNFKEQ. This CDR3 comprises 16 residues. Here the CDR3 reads CASSRTDRTSYNEQFF. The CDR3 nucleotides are TGTGCCAGCAGCCGAACGGACAGAACCTCCTACAATGAGCAGTTCTTC.

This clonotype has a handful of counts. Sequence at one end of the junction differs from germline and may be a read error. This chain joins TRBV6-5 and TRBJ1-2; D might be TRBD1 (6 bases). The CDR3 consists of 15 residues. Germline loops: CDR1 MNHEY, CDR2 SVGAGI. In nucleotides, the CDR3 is TGTGCCAGCAGTGACTCGACAGGCTCCTTCAGTACCTACACCTTC. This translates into CASSDSTGSFSTYTF.

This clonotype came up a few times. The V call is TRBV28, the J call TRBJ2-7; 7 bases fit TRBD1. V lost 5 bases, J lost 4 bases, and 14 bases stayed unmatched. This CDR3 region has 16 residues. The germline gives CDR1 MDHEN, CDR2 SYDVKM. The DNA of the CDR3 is TGTGCCAGCAGTCCAAGGGACAGCTGGAAACTATACGAGCAGTACGTC. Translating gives CASSPRDSWKLYEQYV.